This TCR beta chain was captured by sequencing in a study of cytomegalovirus exposure and HLA in healthy donors. With 60 Vbeta and 13 Jbeta primers, the PCR was carried out. TCRdb's table, derived via immunoSEQ multiplex PCR, lists solely in-frame clones and lacks some. The profile shows roughly 180,000 clones, 75% to 90% of them singletons. The CDR3 consists of 12 residues. The germline V gene has CDR1 LNHDA and CDR2 SQIVND (reference sequence). Trimming took 8 bases from V and 14 from J, leaving 19 bases between them. The source material was PBMCs. The clonotype comes from a boy aged 2-15 years in good health and CMV-seronegative. The genes are TRBV19 and TRBJ2-1, with D maybe TRBD1 (6 bases). In DNA form, the CDR3 reads TGTGCCAGTGGACAGCCGGGCGGAATTGAGTTCTTC. This codes for CASGQPGGIEFF.